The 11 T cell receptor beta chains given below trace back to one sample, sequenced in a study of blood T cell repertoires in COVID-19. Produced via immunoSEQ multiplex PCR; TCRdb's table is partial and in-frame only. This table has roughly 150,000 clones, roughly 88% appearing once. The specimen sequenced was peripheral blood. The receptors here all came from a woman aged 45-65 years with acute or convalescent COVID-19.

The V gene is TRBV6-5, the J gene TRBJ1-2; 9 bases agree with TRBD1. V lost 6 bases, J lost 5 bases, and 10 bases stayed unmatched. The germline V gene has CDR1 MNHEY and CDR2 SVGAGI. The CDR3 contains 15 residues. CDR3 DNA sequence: TGTGCCAGCAGACTACAGGGGGCCCTCGGGTATGGCTACACCTTC. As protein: CASRLQGALGYGYTF.

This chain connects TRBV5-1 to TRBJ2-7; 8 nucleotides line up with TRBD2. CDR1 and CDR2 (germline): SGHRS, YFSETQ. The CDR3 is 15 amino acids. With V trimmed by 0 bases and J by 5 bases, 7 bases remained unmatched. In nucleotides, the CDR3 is TGCGCCAGCAGCTTGGCGGGCGGGGGGTTCAACGAGCAGTACTTC. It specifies CASSLAGGGFNEQYF.

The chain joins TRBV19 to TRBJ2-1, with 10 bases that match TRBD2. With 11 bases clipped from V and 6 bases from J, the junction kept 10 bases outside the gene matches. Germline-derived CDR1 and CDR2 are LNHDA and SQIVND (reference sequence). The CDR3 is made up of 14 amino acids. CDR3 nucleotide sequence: TGTGCCTCTCAAGGACTAGCGGATAGCAATGAGCAGTTCTTC. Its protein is CASQGLADSNEQFF.

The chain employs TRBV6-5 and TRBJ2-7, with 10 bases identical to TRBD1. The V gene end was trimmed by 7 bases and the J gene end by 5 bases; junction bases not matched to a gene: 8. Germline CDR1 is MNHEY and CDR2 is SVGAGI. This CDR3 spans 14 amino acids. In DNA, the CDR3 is TGTGCCAGCAACCGGGACAGGGGTATGGACGAGCAGTACTTC. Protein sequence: CASNRDRGMDEQYF.

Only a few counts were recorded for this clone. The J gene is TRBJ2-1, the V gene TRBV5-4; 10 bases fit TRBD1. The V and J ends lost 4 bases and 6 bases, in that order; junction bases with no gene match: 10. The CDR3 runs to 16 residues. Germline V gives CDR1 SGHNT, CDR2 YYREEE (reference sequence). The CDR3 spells CASSPSGQGIFNEQFF. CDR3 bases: TGTGCCAGCAGCCCGTCGGGACAGGGGATTTTCAATGAGCAGTTCTTC.

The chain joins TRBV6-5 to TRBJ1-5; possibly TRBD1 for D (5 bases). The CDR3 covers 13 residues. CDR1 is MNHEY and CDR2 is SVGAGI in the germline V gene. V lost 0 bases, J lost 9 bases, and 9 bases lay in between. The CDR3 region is CASSYSPGGPQHF. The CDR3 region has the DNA TGTGCCAGCAGTTACTCCCCCGGGGGGCCCCAGCATTTT.

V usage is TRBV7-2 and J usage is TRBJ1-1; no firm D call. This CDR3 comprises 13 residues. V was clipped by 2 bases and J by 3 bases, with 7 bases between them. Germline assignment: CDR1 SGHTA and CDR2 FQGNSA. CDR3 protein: CASSLFIHTEAFF. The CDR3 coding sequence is TGTGCCAGCAGCTTATTCATCCACACTGAAGCTTTCTTT.

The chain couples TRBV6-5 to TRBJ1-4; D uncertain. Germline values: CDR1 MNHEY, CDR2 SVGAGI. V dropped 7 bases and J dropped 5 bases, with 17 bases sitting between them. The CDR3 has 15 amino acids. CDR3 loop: CASTLMSGSNEKLFF. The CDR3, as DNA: TGTGCCAGCACCCTAATGTCAGGCTCAAATGAAAAACTGTTTTTT.

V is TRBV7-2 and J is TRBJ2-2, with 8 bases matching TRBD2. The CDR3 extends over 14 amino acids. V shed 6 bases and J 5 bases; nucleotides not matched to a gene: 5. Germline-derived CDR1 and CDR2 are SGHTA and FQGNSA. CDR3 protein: CASRSGSRTGELFF. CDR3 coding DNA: TGTGCCAGCAGGAGCGGGAGTAGGACCGGGGAGCTGTTTTTT.

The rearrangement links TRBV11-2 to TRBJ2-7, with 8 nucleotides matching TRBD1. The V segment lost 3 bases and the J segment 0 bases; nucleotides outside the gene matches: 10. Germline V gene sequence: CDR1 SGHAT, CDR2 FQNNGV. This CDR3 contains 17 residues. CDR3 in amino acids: CASSFEFRDRTSYEQYF. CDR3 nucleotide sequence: TGTGCCAGCAGCTTTGAATTCCGGGACAGGACCTCCTACGAGCAGTACTTC.

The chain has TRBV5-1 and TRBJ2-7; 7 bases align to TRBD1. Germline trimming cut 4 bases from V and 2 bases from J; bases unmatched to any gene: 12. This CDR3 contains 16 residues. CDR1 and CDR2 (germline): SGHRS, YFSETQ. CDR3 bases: TGCGCCAGCAGCGACCGGGACAGCCATTTTACCTACGAGCAGTACTTC. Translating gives CASSDRDSHFTYEQYF.